These 30 T cell receptor beta chains share one sample of origin, sequenced in a study of T cells in Graves' hyperthyroidism and ophthalmopathy. Amplified regions were TCR beta CDR3 sequences from RNA transcripts. The HTBI primer set drove a first-round RT-PCR of the TCR CDR3. TCRdb recomputed calls from the multiplex PCR reads with MiXCR, one row per CDR3 protein. The sample holds about 500,000 distinct CDR3 sequences; about 16% are singletons and the top ten take 25% to 30%. Sequencing used blood. The receptors originated from a woman aged 25 to 39 with Graves' ophthalmopathy.

As for this clonotype: At one end the junction does not follow the germline gene, possibly because of a read error. The V gene is TRBV7-9, the J gene TRBJ2-1; D gene uncertain. Germline values: CDR1 SEHNR, CDR2 FQNEAQ (reference sequence). This CDR3 region has 14 residues. The CDR3 DNA reads as TGTGCCAGCAGACTACAAGAAATGGCTAATGCGCAGTTCTTC. Protein product: CASRLQEMANAQFF. The full variable domain, in which reference TRBV7-9 and TRBJ2-1 provide the parts outside the CDR3, is DTGVSQNPRHKITKRGQNVTFRCDPISEHNRLYWYRQTLGQGPEFLTYFQNEAQLEKSRLLSDRFSAERPKGSFSTLEIQRTEQGDSAMYLCASRLQEMANAQFFGPGTRLTVL.

This clonotype showed up just a few times. The V and J genes are TRBV20-1 and TRBJ2-3; 11 bases are a match to TRBD2. With 4 bases clipped from V and 5 bases from J, the junction kept 14 bases outside the gene matches. The length of the CDR3 is 17 residues. Germline V gives CDR1 DFQATT, CDR2 SNEGSKA (reference sequence). This CDR3 is CSATGLLAGGPGDTQYF. The CDR3 bases are TGCAGTGCTACGGGGCTCTTAGCGGGAGGGCCCGGAGATACGCAGTATTTT.

This clonotype has a handful of counts. V and J are TRBV7-3 and TRBJ2-1; D not resolved. V lost 4 bases and J 9 bases, leaving 7 bases between the germline ends. Germline-derived CDR1 and CDR2 are SGHTA and FQGTGA. This CDR3 is 11 amino acids long. The CDR3: CASSSASEQFF. The CDR3 nucleotides read TGTGCCAGCAGCTCGGCCAGTGAGCAGTTCTTC.

This clonotype appeared many times. The chain combines TRBV2 with TRBJ2-7, with 10 bases lining up with TRBD2. J lost 6 bases, V lost 4 bases, and 9 bases had no gene match. The germline V gene has CDR1 SNHLY and CDR2 FYNNEI. This CDR3 is built from 15 residues. The chain's CDR3 is CASSAGLATQAEQYF. For the CDR3, the DNA is TGTGCCAGCAGTGCGGGACTAGCGACCCAGGCCGAGCAGTACTTC.

About this clonotype: Because the CDR3 is missing its conserved closing phenylalanine or tryptophan, this is likely a read error. V gene TRBV20-1 combines with J gene TRBJ1-5, with a weak D call TRBD1 (5 bases). The CDR3 consists of 13 residues. The germline V gene encodes CDR1 DFQATT and CDR2 SNEGSKA (reference sequence). The V and J ends lost 3 bases and 3 bases respectively, with 9 bases between them. The CDR3 here is CSARGVLNQPQHL. As DNA, the CDR3 is TGCAGTGCTAGGGGGGTCCTCAATCAGCCCCAGCATCTT.

In the case of this clonotype: A much larger clone differs from this one at a single base, so this may be a read error. This chain joins TRBV18 and TRBJ2-1, with D unresolved. The length of the CDR3 is 14 residues. Germline V gene sequence: CDR1 KGHSH, CDR2 LQKENI. V lost 0 bases and J 14 bases, leaving 17 bases between the germline ends. CDR3: CASSPPAVEWGKFF. The CDR3 DNA follows: TGTGCCAGCTCACCACCAGCAGTGGAGTGGGGAAAGTTCTTC.

Regarding this clonotype: Possible read error: a much larger clone is one base away. The chain has TRBV20-1 and TRBJ2-1, with D maybe TRBD2 (6 bases). The germline CDR1 and CDR2 sequences are DFQATT and SNEGSKA (reference sequence). The CDR3 has 15 residues. The CDR3 nucleotides are TGCAGTGCTAGACCACGGGGGAGCAGCTACAATGAGCAGCTCTTC. It is translated as CSARPRGSSYNEQLF.

This clonotype turned up a few times. The chain has TRBV5-4 and TRBJ2-1; 7 nucleotides match TRBD2. In germline, CDR1 is SGHNT, CDR2 YYREEE (reference sequence). The CDR3 covers 15 residues. V shed 1 base, J shed 3 bases, and the junction held 4 bases outside the gene matches. Here the CDR3 reads CASSLFSGVYNEQFF. CDR3 bases: TGTGCCAGCAGCTTGTTCAGCGGGGTCTACAATGAGCAGTTCTTC.

The CDR3: CASSQGIRGPPQETQYF. CDR3 sequence (DNA): TGCGCCAGCAGCCAAGGAATCAGGGGACCGCCCCAAGAGACCCAGTACTTC. The chain recombines TRBV4-3 with TRBJ2-5, with a possible D match to TRBD1 (6 bases). The CDR3 is 17 residues long. In germline, CDR1 is LGHNA, CDR2 YSLEER. V was pared by 1 base and J by 1 base, with 16 bases between.

This chain connects TRBV5-1 to TRBJ1-1; D gene unclear. The germline V gene encodes CDR1 SGHRS and CDR2 YFSETQ. The CDR3 consists of 14 residues. The V gene lost 4 bases and the J gene lost 1 base, with 11 bases spanning the gap. The CDR3 DNA is TGCGCCAGCAGCCCGGTTCTTCCGAACACTGAAGCTTTCTTT. This sequence encodes CASSPVLPNTEAFF.

This clonotype appeared many times. The J gene is TRBJ2-1, the V gene TRBV2; the match to TRBD2 covers 12 bases. V shed 6 bases and J 4 bases; nucleotides not matched to a gene: 7. The CDR3 is 16 residues long. CDR1 is SNHLY, CDR2 FYNNEI, per germline. CDR3 residues: CASRTSSGRVYNEQFF. The CDR3 DNA is TGTGCCAGCAGGACCTCTAGCGGGAGGGTTTACAATGAGCAGTTCTTC.

J is TRBJ1-1 and V is TRBV5-5; the D is unclear. Trimming left V 0 bases short and J 5 bases short, with 14 bases between. CDR1 and CDR2 (germline): SGHKS, YYEKEE (reference sequence). This CDR3 is built from 15 residues. CDR3 amino acids: CASSLAPGLGTEAFF. CDR3 nucleotide sequence: TGTGCCAGCAGCTTGGCCCCCGGGTTGGGGACTGAAGCTTTCTTT.

Many counts were recorded for this clonotype. This chain links TRBV4-3 with TRBJ2-7; TRBD1 matches at 7 bases. This CDR3 spans 16 amino acids. CDR1 LGHNA and CDR2 YSLEER come from the germline V gene. Trimming took 1 base from V and 5 from J; bases not matched to a gene: 11. The CDR3 loop is CASSQGGATGPNEQYF. The DNA for the CDR3 is TGCGCCAGCAGCCAAGGAGGAGCGACAGGGCCCAACGAGCAGTACTTC.

This clonotype came up many times. This sequence joins TRBV12-3 or TRBV12-4 and TRBJ1-2; D is ambiguous. There are 11 residues in the CDR3. V lost 4 bases and J lost 4, with 4 bases in between. This CDR3 is CASSSSYGYTF. The CDR3 coding sequence is TGTGCCAGCAGTTCGTCCTATGGCTACACCTTC.

This clonotype was seen at least ten times. The V and J genes are TRBV28 and TRBJ2-7; D perhaps matches TRBD1 (5 bases). CDR1 and CDR2 (germline): MDHEN, SYDVKM. The CDR3 is made up of 14 amino acids. Trimming left V 7 bases short and J 2 bases short, with 15 bases between. CDR3 sequence reads: CASMGQSTAYEQYF. The DNA of the CDR3 is TGTGCCAGCATGGGGCAATCGACGGCCTACGAGCAGTACTTC. Using reference TRBV28 and TRBJ2-7 for the parts outside the CDR3, the full variable domain is DVKVTQSSRYLVKRTGEKVFLECVQDMDHENMFWYRQDPGLGLRLIYFSYDVKMKEKGDIPEGYSVSREKKERFSLILESASTNQTSMYLCASMGQSTAYEQYFGPGTRLTVT.

This clonotype showed up many times. V is TRBV7-9 and J is TRBJ2-1, with TRBD1 matching 7 bases. Germline loops: CDR1 SEHNR, CDR2 FQNEAQ (reference sequence). The ends lost 1 base at V and 6 bases at J; junction bases unmatched: 6. CDR3 size: 15 residues. The CDR3 region is CASSLDGTASNEQFF. DNA of the CDR3: TGTGCCAGCAGCTTAGATGGGACAGCCTCCAATGAGCAGTTCTTC.

This clonotype has just a few counts. This chain connects TRBV4-2 to TRBJ2-1, with D possibly TRBD2 on 6 matching bases. The CDR3 extends over 15 amino acids. The germline V and J ends were trimmed by 4 bases and 10 bases, with 20 bases remaining between them. Looked up from germline, CDR1 is LGHNA and CDR2 is YNFKEQ. CDR3 amino acids: CASSPPVGGATEQFF. CDR3 nucleotide sequence: TGTGCCAGCAGCCCCCCCGTCGGGGGAGCGACGGAGCAGTTCTTC.

This clonotype was seen more than once but under ten times. The chain joins TRBV28 to TRBJ1-2; possible D gene TRBD1, 5 bases. The CDR3 loop spans 15 amino acids. The germline CDR1 and CDR2 sequences are MDHEN and SYDVKM. The ends were cut back, 8 bases at V and 6 bases at J, with 22 bases in the middle. The DNA of the CDR3 is TGTGCCAGCGATACCGGGACCACTTCGTTCAATGGCTACACCTTC. Translation gives CASDTGTTSFNGYTF.

This clonotype was detected only a few times. Relative to the germline gene, one junction end is altered; a read error may explain this. This sequence joins TRBV2 and TRBJ1-4; D call uncertain. This CDR3 spans 13 amino acids. Germline V lookup: CDR1 SNHLY, CDR2 FYNNEI. This CDR3 is CAGSEGRGEKLFF. In DNA form, the CDR3 reads TGTGCCGGCAGTGAAGGTCGAGGCGAAAAACTGTTTTTT. Based on the CDR3 plus reference TRBV2 and TRBJ1-4, the full variable domain is EPEVTQTPSHQVTQMGQEVILRCVPISNHLYFYWYRQILGQKVEFLVSFYNNEISEKSEIFDDQFSVERPDGSNFTLKIRSTKLEDSAMYFCAGSEGRGEKLFFGSGTQLSVL.

This clonotype was observed at least ten times. The V and J genes are TRBV20-1 and TRBJ2-3; 10 positions match TRBD1. Losses at the gene ends were 7 bases for V and 5 bases for J; bases not matched to a gene: 21. The CDR3 extends over 18 amino acids. Germline V gene sequence: CDR1 DFQATT, CDR2 SNEGSKA (reference sequence). CDR3 region: CSVSGQGLASGRVDTQYF. For the CDR3, the DNA is TGCAGTGTATCGGGACAGGGGCTAGCCTCAGGGCGAGTAGATACGCAGTATTTT.

This clonotype was recorded at least ten times. The CDR3 loop reads CASKLAGGQETQYF. CDR3 bases: TGTGCCAGCAAACTAGCGGGAGGCCAAGAGACCCAGTACTTC. This sequence joins TRBV7-9 and TRBJ2-5; 12 bases line up with TRBD2. There are 14 residues in the CDR3. The V segment lost 7 bases and the J segment 1 base; nucleotides outside the gene matches: 1. Germline CDR1 is SEHNR and CDR2 is FQNEAQ (reference sequence).

This clonotype was detected many times. The CDR3 loop reads CSARSLREINTGELFF. The DNA for the CDR3 is TGCAGTGCTAGATCGCTTAGAGAGATCAACACCGGGGAGCTGTTTTTT. The V call is TRBV20-1, the J call TRBJ2-2; D unresolved. This CDR3 is 16 amino acids long. Germline loops: CDR1 DFQATT, CDR2 SNEGSKA (reference sequence). V was cut by 2 bases and J by 2 bases, with 15 bases left in between.

This clonotype has at least ten counts. This chain connects TRBV7-2 to TRBJ1-2, with D unclear. Between the trimmed V and J ends, which lost 3 bases and 7 bases, there was a span of 12 bases. The germline V gene encodes CDR1 SGHTA and CDR2 FQGNSA. This CDR3 comprises 13 residues. CDR3 nucleotide sequence: TGTGCCAGCAGCTTCCCCGGGTTGAGTGGCTACACCTTC. Protein sequence: CASSFPGLSGYTF.

The table lists this clonotype with many counts. This chain links TRBV6-2 or TRBV6-3 with TRBJ1-5; D remains unclear. CDR3 length equals 15 residues. V was cut by 6 bases and J by 2 bases, with 14 bases left in between. Germline V gene sequence: CDR1 MNHEY, CDR2 SVGEGT. The CDR3: CASRPGNRGNQPQHF. As DNA, the CDR3 is TGTGCCAGCAGACCGGGGAATAGGGGCAATCAGCCCCAGCATTTT.

This clonotype was picked up one time. This chain links TRBV9 with TRBJ2-7; 8 nucleotides agree with TRBD2. Germline CDR1 and CDR2: SGDLS and YYNGEE. V trimming: 4 bases; J trimming: 4 bases; junction bases outside the gene matches: 10. The CDR3 runs 15 residues. Here the CDR3 DNA reads TGTGCCAGCAGCCCCAGGGGTAGCGGGATTTACGAGCAGTACTTC. It translates to CASSPRGSGIYEQYF. The whole variable domain, remainder taken from reference TRBV9 and TRBJ2-7, is DSGVTQTPKHLITATGQRVTLRCSPRSGDLSVYWYQQSLDQGLQFLIQYYNGEERAKGNILERFSAQQFPDLHSELNLSSLELGDSALYFCASSPRGSGIYEQYFGPGTRLTVT.

This clonotype was observed a few times. This chain connects TRBV20-1 to TRBJ2-3, with TRBD2 identical over 8 bases. The V segment lost 0 bases and the J segment 0 bases; nucleotides outside the gene matches: 2. The CDR3 covers 15 residues. Germline CDR1 is DFQATT and CDR2 is SNEGSKA (reference sequence). The CDR3 loop is CSARDSGTSTDTQYF. The CDR3, as DNA: TGCAGTGCTAGAGATAGCGGGACTAGCACAGATACGCAGTATTTT.

This clonotype was recorded at least ten times. The chain links TRBV7-8 to TRBJ2-2; D might be TRBD1 (6 bases). The CDR3 extends over 15 amino acids. V was pared by 2 bases and J by 4 bases, with 11 bases between. Per the germline V gene, CDR1 is SGHVS and CDR2 is FQNEAQ. The CDR3: CASSLRGQGTGELFF. For the CDR3, the DNA is TGTGCCAGCAGCTTACGGGGACAAGGCACCGGGGAGCTGTTTTTT.

This clonotype appeared many times. The gene calls are TRBV18 and TRBJ2-1; no clear D gene. Germline assignment: CDR1 KGHSH and CDR2 LQKENI. Trimming shortened V by 1 base and J by 12 bases, and 13 bases separated the two germline ends. CDR3 length equals 13 residues. CDR3 DNA sequence: TGTGCCAGCTCACCACTAGATGGATCCGGGCAGTTCTTC. This gives the protein CASSPLDGSGQFF.

The rearrangement uses TRBV10-1 and TRBJ2-2, with 9 bases aligning to TRBD1. V shed 3 bases and J 7 bases; nucleotides not matched to a gene: 6. The CDR3 runs to 15 residues. Germline V gene sequence: CDR1 WNHNN, CDR2 SYGVQD (reference sequence). This CDR3 is CASSEMDRGGGELFF. The CDR3 nucleotides read TGCGCCAGCAGTGAAATGGACAGGGGAGGCGGGGAGCTGTTTTTT.

The sample holds many counts of this clonotype. The genes are TRBV11-2 and TRBJ2-1; D possibly corresponds to TRBD2 (6 bases). This CDR3 spans 20 amino acids. The V gene's germline CDR1 is SGHAT and CDR2 FQNNGV. V dropped 4 bases and J dropped 1 base, with 26 bases sitting between them. DNA for the CDR3: TGTGCCAGCAGCTCCCCTTCCCCGGGACTTCCGCTGGAATCCTACAATGAGCAGTTCTTC. It codes for CASSSPSPGLPLESYNEQFF. Variable domain in full (rest from reference TRBV11-2 and TRBJ2-1): EAGVAQSPRYKIIEKRQSVAFWCNPISGHATLYWYQQILGQGPKLLIQFQNNGVVDDSQLPKDRFSAERLKGVDSTLKIQPAKLEDSAVYLCASSSPSPGLPLESYNEQFFGPGTRLTVL.